This T cell receptor (beta chain) was obtained from a study of blood T cells in healthy people across ages. Overall study findings and caveats: Strong correlation existed between TCR beta diversity and naive T cell percentage. Per million T cells, TCR beta diversity dropped roughly linearly as age increased.

V shed 4 bases and J 3 bases; nucleotides not matched to a gene: 9. Germline lookup yields CDR1 SGDLS and CDR2 YYNGEE. The CDR3 has 16 residues. With respect to this clonotype: Its antigen is currently unknown.

There were healthy Caucasian individuals from Russia, aged roughly 6 to 100, serving as donors. Next came a second PCR, run for roughly 6 to 11 cycles, which used a sample-barcoded 5' primer along with a J-beta primer mix. In TCRdb, the 5' RACE reads were re-called with MiXCR into one record per CDR3 protein. The sample gives 760,000 or so distinct CDR3 sequences, around 25% of which show up once; 9.4% is in the top ten. This same sample was also part of a study on T cells of mothers and their children.

The source is a boy younger than 18 in good health. The sequencing sample was made of blood. The rearrangement links TRBV9 to TRBJ2-3; 9 positions match TRBD2. CDR3 amino acids: CASSFPSGMTTDTQYF. CDR3 nucleotide sequence: TGTGCCAGCAGCTTCCCTAGCGGGATGACTACAGATACGCAGTATTTT.